The 14 T cell receptor beta chains below all came from one sample that was sequenced in a study of blood T cells in healthy people across ages (dated by TCRdb to the mid-2010s). Library preparation employed 5' RACE. Sequencing used an Illumina HiSeq 2500. A second PCR of about 7 to 12 cycles was performed with a sample-barcoded 5' primer and a J-beta primer mix. TCRdb cleaned the public reads at Q25 with fastp, built clones with MiXCR and kept in-frame beta chains. Each entry merges the rows of one CDR3 protein and shows their most common DNA and genes. This sample comprises fewer than 1,000,000 distinct CDR3 sequences, under 45% of them detected only once. The ten most abundant clones make up approximately 20% of the sample. Source material: blood. The receptors derive from a man aged 60-69 years in good health.

This chain links TRBV11-3 with TRBJ2-5, with 13 bases fitting TRBD2. CDR3 length: 15 amino acids. Per germline, CDR1 SGHNT and CDR2 YENEEA. V gave up 5 bases and J gave up 6 bases; unmatched junction bases: 6. This CDR3 is CASSPGTSGAKTQYF. CDR3 in DNA: TGTGCCAGCAGCCCTGGGACTAGCGGGGCCAAGACCCAGTACTTC.

This clonotype showed up many times. The chain links TRBV3-1 to TRBJ2-1; perhaps TRBD2 as D (6 bases). Trimming took 1 base from V and 4 from J, leaving 8 bases between them. Per the germline V gene, CDR1 is LGHDT and CDR2 is YNNKEL (reference sequence). The CDR3 runs 14 residues. This CDR3 is CASSQAGLYNEQFF. CDR3 bases: TGTGCCAGCAGCCAAGCGGGACTTTACAATGAGCAGTTCTTC.

The rearrangement joins TRBV12-3 or TRBV12-4 to TRBJ1-1, with TRBD1 as a possible D gene (5 bases). The length of the CDR3 is 13 residues. Trimming left V 9 bases short and J 3 bases short, with 14 bases between. The CDR3: CASASGLHTEAFF. Written as DNA, the CDR3 is TGTGCCAGTGCCTCAGGGCTTCACACTGAAGCTTTCTTT.

The chain employs TRBV5-1 and TRBJ2-5; 7 nucleotides align to TRBD1. This CDR3 is 15 amino acids long. V shed 4 bases, J shed 0 bases, and the junction held 6 bases outside the gene matches. The germline V gene encodes CDR1 SGHRS and CDR2 YFSETQ. As DNA, the CDR3 is TGCGCCAGCAGCGAGACAGGGAACGACCAAGAGACCCAGTACTTC. Amino acids: CASSETGNDQETQYF.

This clonotype was observed many times. The chain has TRBV11-2 and TRBJ1-2, with D unresolved. Germline CDR1 reads SGHAT; CDR2 reads FQNNGV. The CDR3 totals 14 residues. Trimming took 1 base from V and 4 from J, leaving 10 bases between them. CDR3 DNA: TGTGCCAGCAGCTTAGGGACGGTCGGCTATGGCTACACCTTC. It yields the protein CASSLGTVGYGYTF.

A few counts support this clonotype. The chain has TRBV27 and TRBJ2-5, with 10 bases aligning to TRBD1. CDR1 and CDR2 (germline): MNHEY, SMNVEV (reference sequence). CDR3 length: 17 residues. The J segment lost 2 bases and the V segment lost 4 bases, leaving 10 bases of the junction unmatched. The CDR3 sequence is CASSSPGQGLIQETQYF. CDR3 nucleotides: TGTGCCAGCAGTTCGCCGGGACAGGGGCTGATACAAGAGACCCAGTACTTC.

This clonotype was counted between two and nine times. J is TRBJ2-7 and V is TRBV4-1; the D gene could be TRBD1 or TRBD2 (6 bases each). Germline V gene data show CDR1 as MGHRA and CDR2 as YSYEKL. This CDR3 has 15 amino acids. V lost 0 bases, J lost 1 base, and 10 bases lay in between. CDR3 sequence: CASSQEAGTSYEQYF. The CDR3, as DNA: TGCGCCAGCAGCCAAGAGGCGGGGACATCCTACGAGCAGTACTTC.

This clonotype has a single count. An end of the junction differs from the germline gene, which may be a read error. The chain links TRBV29-1 to TRBJ2-7; the D is unclear. CDR1 and CDR2 from the germline V gene are SQVTM and ANQGSEA. This CDR3 has 13 amino acids. The chain's CDR3 is CCVVWRESYEQYF. The CDR3 DNA reads TGCTGCGTTGTATGGAGAGAGTCCTACGAGCAGTACTTC.

The J gene is TRBJ1-4, the V gene TRBV20-1; the match to TRBD1 covers 10 bases. CDR3 length: 16 amino acids. Germline-derived CDR1 and CDR2 are DFQATT and SNEGSKA (reference sequence). With 3 bases clipped from V and 4 bases from J, the junction kept 8 bases outside the gene matches. Written as DNA, the CDR3 is TGCAGTGCTAGTCCGGGACAGGGGCCTATTAATGAAAAACTGTTTTTT. Protein: CSASPGQGPINEKLFF.

Here the CDR3 reads CASSLDLAGELFF. The CDR3 DNA follows: TGTGCCAGCAGCTTGGATCTAGCCGGGGAGCTGTTTTTT. V gene TRBV5-5 combines with J gene TRBJ2-2; D is ambiguous. Germline CDR1 is SGHKS and CDR2 is YYEKEE (reference sequence). This CDR3 comprises 13 residues. V lost 0 bases to trimming and J lost 6 bases, with 6 bases between them. The full variable domain, its missing parts supplied by reference TRBV5-5 and TRBJ2-2, is DAGVTQSPTHLIKTRGQQVTLRCSPISGHKSVSWYQQVLGQGPQFIFQYYEKEERGRGNFPDRFSARQFPNYSSELNVNALLLGDSALYLCASSLDLAGELFFGEGSRLTVL.

This clonotype was counted a few times. V is TRBV20-1 and J is TRBJ2-5, with TRBD2 identical over 12 bases. Per germline, CDR1 DFQATT and CDR2 SNEGSKA (reference sequence). V shed 2 bases, J shed 4 bases, and the junction held 5 bases outside the gene matches. The CDR3 loop spans 15 amino acids. Here the CDR3 reads CSARTSGGKGETQYF. The CDR3 DNA reads as TGCAGTGCTAGAACTAGCGGGGGGAAGGGAGAGACCCAGTACTTC.

The CDR3 coding sequence is TGTGCCAGCATGGGCTCGCTCGCTGGGTCACCCCTCCACTTT. Protein: CASMGSLAGSPLHF. The J gene is TRBJ1-6, the V gene TRBV6-6; the D is unclear. The V end lost 7 bases, the J end lost 10 bases, and 17 bases lay between the germline ends. The germline CDR1 and CDR2 sequences are MNHNY and SVGAGI (reference sequence). The CDR3 extends over 14 amino acids.

The V call is TRBV20-1, the J call TRBJ1-5, with a possible D match to TRBD1 (6 bases). The V end was cut by 3 bases, the J end by 5 bases, with 8 bases between. Germline V CDR1 and CDR2: DFQATT, SNEGSKA (reference sequence). CDR3 length: 12 amino acids. In DNA form, the CDR3 reads TGCAGTGCTAGGGCAGGGGATCAGCCCCAGCATTTT. This gives the protein CSARAGDQPQHF.

The chain recombines TRBV6-2 or TRBV6-3 with TRBJ1-2; perhaps TRBD1 as D (6 bases). V lost 0 bases and J lost 8, with 13 bases in between. The CDR3 consists of 14 residues. CDR1 is MNHEY, CDR2 SVGEGT, per germline. The CDR3 is CASSYSGGASGYTF. In DNA, the CDR3 is TGTGCCAGCAGTTACTCGGGGGGCGCGAGCGGCTACACCTTC.